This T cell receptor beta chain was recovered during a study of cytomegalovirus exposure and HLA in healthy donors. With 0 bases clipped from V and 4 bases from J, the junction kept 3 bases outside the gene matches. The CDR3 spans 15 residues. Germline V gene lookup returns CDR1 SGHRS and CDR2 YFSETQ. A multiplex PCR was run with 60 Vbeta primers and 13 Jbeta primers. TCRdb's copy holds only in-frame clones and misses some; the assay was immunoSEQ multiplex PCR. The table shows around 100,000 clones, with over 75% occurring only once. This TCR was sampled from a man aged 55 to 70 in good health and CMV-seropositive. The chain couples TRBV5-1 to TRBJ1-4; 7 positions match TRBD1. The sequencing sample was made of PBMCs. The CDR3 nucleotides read TGCGCCAGCAGCTTGGGACAGGGACATAATGAAAAACTGTTTTTT. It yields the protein CASSLGQGHNEKLFF.